This TCR beta chain was identified in a study of T cell repertoires in cytomegalovirus infection. Across the study: Well-studied HLA-B-restricted CMV epitopes were used in the study alongside recently identified HLA-C-restricted ones. An indication of both CMV infection and matching HLA type came from public TCR beta signatures.

Notes on this clonotype: Its antigen is not known. A read error may explain this, as a much larger clone is one base away.

General study points: Across the ex vivo response, the dominant clonotypes were HLA-C-restricted CMV-specific TCR beta clonotypes.

Germline V gene lookup returns CDR1 SGHVS and CDR2 FNYEAQ. The CDR3 has 16 amino acids. Each CDR3 protein is one row after TCRdb ran MiXCR on the reads. In the table there are about a million distinct CDR3 sequences, 30% to 40% of which are singletons. Here the sequenced sample was cultured CD8+ T cells from PBMCs, taken from culture after CMV antigen stimulation. This chain links TRBV7-6 with TRBJ2-2, with TRBD1 matching 7 bases. The receptor was derived from a human donor in good health (CMV status not recorded). Some clones in this sample may be carry-over from other donors' samples. This CDR3 is CTSSSAPQGDTGELFF. The CDR3 coding sequence is TGTACCAGCAGCTCGGCCCCCCAGGGGGACACCGGGGAGCTGTTTTTT.